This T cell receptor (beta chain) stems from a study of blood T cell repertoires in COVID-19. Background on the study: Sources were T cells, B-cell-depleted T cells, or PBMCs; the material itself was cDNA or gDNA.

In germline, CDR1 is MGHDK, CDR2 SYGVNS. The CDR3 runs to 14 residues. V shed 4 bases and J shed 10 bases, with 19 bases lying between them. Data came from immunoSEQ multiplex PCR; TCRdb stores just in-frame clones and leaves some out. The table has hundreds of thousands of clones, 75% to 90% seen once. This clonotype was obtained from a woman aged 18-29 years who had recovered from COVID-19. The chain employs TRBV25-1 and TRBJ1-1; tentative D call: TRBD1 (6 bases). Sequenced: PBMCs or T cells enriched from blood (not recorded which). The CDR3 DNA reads TGTGCCAGCAGTGCCGGGGGGCAGGGTCGTTCAGCTTTCTTT. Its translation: CASSAGGQGRSAFF.